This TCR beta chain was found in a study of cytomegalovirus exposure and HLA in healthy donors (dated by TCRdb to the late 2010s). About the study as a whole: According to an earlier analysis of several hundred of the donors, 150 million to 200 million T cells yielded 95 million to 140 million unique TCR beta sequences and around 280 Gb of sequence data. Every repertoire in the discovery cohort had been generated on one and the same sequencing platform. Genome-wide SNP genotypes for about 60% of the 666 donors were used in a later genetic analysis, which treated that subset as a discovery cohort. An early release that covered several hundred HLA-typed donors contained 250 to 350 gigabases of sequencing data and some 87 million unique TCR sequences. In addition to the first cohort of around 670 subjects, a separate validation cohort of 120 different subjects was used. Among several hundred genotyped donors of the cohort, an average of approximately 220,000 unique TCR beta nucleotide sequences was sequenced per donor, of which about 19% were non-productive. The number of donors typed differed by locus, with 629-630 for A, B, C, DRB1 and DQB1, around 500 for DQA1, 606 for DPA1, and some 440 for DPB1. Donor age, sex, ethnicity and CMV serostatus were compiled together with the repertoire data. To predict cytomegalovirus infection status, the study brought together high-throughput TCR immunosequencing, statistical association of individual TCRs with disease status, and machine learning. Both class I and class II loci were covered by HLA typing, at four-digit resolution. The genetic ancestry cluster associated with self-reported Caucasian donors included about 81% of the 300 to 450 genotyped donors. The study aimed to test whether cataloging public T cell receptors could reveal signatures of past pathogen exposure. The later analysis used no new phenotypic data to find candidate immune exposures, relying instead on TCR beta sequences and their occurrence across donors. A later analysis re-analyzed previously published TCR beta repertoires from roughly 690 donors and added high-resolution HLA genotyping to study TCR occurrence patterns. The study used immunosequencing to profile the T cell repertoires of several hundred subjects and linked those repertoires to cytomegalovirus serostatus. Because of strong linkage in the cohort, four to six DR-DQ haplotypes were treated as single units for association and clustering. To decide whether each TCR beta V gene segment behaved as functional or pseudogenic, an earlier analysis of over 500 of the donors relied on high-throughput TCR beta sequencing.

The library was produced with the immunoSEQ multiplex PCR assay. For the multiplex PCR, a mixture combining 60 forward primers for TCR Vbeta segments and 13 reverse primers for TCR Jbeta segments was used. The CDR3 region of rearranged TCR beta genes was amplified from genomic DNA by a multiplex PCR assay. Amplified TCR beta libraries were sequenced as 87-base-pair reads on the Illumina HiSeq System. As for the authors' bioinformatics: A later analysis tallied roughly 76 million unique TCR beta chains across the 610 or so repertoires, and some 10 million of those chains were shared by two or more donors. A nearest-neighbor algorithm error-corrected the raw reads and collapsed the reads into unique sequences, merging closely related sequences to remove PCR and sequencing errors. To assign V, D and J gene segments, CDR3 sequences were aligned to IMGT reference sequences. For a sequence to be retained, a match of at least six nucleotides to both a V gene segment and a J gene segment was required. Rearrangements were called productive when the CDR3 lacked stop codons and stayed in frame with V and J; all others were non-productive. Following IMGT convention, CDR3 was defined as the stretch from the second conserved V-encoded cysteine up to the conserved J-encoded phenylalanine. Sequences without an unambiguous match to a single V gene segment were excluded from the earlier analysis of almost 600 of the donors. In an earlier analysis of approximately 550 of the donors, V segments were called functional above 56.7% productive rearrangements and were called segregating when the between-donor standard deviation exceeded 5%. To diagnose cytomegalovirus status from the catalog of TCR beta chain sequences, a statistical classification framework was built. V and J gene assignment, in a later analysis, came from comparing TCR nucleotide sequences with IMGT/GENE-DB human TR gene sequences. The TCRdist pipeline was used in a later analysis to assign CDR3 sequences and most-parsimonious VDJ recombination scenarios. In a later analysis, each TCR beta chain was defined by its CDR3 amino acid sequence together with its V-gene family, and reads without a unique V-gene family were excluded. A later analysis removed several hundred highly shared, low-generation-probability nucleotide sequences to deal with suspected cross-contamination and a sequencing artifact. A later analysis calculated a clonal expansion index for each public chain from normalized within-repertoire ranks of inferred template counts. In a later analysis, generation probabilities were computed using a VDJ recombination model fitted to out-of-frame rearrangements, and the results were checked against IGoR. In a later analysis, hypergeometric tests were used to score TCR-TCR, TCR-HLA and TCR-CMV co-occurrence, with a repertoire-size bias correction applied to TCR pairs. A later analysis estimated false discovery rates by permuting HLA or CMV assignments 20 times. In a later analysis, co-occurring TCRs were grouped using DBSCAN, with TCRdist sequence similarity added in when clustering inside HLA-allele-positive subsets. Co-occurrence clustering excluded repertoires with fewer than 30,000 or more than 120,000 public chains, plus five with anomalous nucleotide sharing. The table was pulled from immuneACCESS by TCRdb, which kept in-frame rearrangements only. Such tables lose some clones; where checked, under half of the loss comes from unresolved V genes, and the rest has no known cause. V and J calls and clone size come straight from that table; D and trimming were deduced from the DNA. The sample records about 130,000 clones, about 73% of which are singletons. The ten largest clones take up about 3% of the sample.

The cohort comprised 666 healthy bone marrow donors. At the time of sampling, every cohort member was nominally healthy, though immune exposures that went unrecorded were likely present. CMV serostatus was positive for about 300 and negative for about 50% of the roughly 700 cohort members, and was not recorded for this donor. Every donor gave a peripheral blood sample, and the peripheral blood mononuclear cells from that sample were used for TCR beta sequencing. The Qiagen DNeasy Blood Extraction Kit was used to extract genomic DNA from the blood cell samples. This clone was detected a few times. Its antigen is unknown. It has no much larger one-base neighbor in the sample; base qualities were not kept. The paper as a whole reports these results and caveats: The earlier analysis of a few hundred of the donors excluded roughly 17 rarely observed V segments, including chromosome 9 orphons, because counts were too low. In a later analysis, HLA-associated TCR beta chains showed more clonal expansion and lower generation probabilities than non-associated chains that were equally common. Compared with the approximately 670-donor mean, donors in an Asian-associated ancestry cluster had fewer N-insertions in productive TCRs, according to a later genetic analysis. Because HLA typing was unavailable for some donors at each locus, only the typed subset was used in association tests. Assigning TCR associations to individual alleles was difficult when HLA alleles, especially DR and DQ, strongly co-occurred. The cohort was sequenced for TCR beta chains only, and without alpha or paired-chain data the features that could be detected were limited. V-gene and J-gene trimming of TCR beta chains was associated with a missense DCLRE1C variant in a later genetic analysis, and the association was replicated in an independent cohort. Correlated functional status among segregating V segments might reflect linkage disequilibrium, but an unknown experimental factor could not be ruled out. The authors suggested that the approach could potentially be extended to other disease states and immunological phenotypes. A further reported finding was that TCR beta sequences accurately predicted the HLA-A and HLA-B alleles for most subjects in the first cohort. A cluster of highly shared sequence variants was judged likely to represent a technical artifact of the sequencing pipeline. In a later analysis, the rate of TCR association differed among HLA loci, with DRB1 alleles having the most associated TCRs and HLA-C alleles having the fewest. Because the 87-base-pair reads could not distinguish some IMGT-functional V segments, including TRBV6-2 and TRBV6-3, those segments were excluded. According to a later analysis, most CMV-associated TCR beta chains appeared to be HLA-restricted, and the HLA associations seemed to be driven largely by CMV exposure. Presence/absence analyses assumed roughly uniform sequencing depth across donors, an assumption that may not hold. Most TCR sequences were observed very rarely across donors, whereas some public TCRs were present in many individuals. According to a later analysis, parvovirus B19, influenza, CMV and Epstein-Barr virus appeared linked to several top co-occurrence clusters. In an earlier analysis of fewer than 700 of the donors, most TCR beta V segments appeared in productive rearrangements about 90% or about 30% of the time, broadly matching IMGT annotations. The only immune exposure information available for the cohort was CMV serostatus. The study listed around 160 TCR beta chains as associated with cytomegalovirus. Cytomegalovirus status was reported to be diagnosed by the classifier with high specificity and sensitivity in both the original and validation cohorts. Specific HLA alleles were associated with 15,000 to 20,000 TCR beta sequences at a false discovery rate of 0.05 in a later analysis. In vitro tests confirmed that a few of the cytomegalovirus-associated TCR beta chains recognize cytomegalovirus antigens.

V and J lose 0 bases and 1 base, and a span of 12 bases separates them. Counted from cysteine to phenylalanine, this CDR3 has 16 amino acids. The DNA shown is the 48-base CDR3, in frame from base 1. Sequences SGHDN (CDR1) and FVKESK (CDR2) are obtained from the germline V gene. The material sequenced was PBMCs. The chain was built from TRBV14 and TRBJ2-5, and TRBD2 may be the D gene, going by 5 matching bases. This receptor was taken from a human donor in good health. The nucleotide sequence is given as TGTGCCAGCAGCCAAGATGGAGGTACTAGCCAAGAGACCCAGTACTTC. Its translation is CASSQDGGTSQETQYF.